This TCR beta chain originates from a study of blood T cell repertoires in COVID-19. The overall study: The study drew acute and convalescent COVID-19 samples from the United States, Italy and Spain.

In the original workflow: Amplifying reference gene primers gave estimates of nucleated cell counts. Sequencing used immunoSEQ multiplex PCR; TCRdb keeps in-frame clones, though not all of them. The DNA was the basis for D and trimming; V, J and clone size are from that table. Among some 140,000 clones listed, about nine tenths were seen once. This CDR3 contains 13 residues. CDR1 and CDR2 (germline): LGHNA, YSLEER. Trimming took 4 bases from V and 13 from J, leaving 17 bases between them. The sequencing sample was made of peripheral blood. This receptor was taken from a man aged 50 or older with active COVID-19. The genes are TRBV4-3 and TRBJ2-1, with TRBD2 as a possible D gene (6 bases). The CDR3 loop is CASSPGEVEVQFF. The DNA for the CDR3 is TGCGCCAGCAGCCCGGGGGAGGTTGAGGTTCAGTTCTTC.